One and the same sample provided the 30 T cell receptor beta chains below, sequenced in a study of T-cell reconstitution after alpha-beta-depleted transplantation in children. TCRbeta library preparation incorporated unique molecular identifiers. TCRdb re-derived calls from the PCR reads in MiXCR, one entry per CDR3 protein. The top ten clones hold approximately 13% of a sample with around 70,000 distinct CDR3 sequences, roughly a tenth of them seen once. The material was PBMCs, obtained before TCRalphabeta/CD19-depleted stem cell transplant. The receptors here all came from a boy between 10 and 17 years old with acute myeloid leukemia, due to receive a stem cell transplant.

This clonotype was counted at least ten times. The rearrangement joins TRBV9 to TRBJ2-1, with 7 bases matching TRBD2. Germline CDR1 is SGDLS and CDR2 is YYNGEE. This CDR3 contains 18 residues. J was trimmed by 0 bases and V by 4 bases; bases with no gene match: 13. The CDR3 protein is CASSPRAGRQSSYNEQFF. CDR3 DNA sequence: TGTGCCAGCAGCCCGAGAGCGGGGCGTCAGAGCTCCTACAATGAGCAGTTCTTC.

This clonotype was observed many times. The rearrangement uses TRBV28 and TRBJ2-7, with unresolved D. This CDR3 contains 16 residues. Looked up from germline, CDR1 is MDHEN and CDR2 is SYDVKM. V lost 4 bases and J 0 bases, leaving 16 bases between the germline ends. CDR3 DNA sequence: TGTGCCAGCAGTTCTGACACTCGTCTCAGCTCCTACGAGCAGTACGTC. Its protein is CASSSDTRLSSYEQYV.

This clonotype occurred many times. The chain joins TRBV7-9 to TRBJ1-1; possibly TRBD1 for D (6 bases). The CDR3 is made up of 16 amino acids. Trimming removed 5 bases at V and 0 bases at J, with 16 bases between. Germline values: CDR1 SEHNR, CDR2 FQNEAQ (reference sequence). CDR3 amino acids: CASSLGQLYMNTEAFF. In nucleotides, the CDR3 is TGTGCCAGCAGCCTCGGACAGCTCTACATGAACACTGAAGCTTTCTTT. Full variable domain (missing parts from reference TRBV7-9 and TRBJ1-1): DTGVSQNPRHKITKRGQNVTFRCDPISEHNRLYWYRQTLGQGPEFLTYFQNEAQLEKSRLLSDRFSAERPKGSFSTLEIQRTEQGDSAMYLCASSLGQLYMNTEAFFGQGTRLTVV.

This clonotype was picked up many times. The CDR3 coding sequence is TGTGCCAGCAGGAGCCGACAGCCGAATTCTGGAAACACCATATATTTT. Its protein is CASRSRQPNSGNTIYF. The chain links TRBV7-9 to TRBJ1-3; TRBD1 is a possible D gene (5 bases). Germline CDR1 SEHNR, CDR2 FQNEAQ (reference sequence). V was pared by 6 bases and J by 1 base, with 16 bases between. The CDR3 runs 16 residues.

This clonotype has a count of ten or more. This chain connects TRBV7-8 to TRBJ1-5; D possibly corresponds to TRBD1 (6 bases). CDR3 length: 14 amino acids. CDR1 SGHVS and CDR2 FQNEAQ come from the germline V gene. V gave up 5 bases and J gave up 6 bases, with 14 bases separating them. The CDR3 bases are TGTGCCAGCAGCACTTCTCGGGGGGCTCAGCCCCAGCATTTT. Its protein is CASSTSRGAQPQHF.

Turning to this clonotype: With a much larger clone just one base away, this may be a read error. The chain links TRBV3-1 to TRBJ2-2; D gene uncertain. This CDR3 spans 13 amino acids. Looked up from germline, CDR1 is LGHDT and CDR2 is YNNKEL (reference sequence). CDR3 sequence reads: CAGSPPAAGELFF. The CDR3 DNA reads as TGTGCCGGCAGCCCGCCGGCCGCCGGGGAGCTGTTTTTT. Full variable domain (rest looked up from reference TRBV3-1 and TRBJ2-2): DTAVSQTPKYLVTQMGNDKSIKCEQNLGHDTMYWYKQDSKKFLKIMFSYNNKELIINETVPNRFSPKSPDKAHLNLHINSLELGDSAVYFCAGSPPAAGELFFGEGSRLTVL.

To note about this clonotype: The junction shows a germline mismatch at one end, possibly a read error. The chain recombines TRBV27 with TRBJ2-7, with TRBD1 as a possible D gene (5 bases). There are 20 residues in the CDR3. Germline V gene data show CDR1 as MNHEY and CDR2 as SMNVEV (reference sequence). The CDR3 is CASSLSLRFDPRDSKYEQYF. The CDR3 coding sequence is TGTGCCAGCAGTCTATCCCTACGGTTTGACCCGCGAGACAGTAAATACGAGCAGTACTTC.

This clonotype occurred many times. The CDR3 DNA follows: TGTGCCACCAGGGGTATAGGAGAGGGGGCTGAAGCTTTCTTT. It is translated as CATRGIGEGAEAFF. This rearrangement joins TRBV24-1 to TRBJ1-1; D may be TRBD1 (6 bases). Germline CDR1 KGHDR, CDR2 SFDVKD. Trimming removed 7 bases from V and 6 bases from J, with 17 bases in between. This CDR3 contains 14 residues.

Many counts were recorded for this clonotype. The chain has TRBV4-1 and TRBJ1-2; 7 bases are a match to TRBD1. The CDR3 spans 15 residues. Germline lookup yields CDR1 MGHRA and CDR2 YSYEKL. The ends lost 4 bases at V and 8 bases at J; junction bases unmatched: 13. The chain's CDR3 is CASSPQGQWIGGYTF. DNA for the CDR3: TGCGCCAGCAGCCCCCAGGGACAGTGGATAGGAGGCTACACCTTC.

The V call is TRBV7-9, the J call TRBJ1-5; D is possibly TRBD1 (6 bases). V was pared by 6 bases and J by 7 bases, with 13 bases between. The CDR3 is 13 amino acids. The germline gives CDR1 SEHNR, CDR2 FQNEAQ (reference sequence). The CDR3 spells CASSLQGEQPQHF. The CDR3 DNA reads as TGTGCCAGCAGTTTACAGGGTGAACAGCCCCAGCATTTT.

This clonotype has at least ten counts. Here the CDR3 reads CASSPLRPGTQYF. DNA of the CDR3: TGTGCCAGCAGCCCCTTGCGGCCCGGGACCCAGTACTTC. J is TRBJ2-5 and V is TRBV12-3 or TRBV12-4; no firm D call. Trimming took 6 bases from V and 7 from J, leaving 15 bases between them. This CDR3 is 13 amino acids long.

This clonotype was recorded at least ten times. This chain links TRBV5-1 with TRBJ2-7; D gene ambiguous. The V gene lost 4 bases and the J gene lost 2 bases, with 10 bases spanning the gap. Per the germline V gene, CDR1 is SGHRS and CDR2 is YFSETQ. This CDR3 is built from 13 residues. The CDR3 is CASSPDGTYEQYV. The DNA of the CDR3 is TGCGCCAGCAGCCCCGACGGAACCTACGAGCAGTACGTC.

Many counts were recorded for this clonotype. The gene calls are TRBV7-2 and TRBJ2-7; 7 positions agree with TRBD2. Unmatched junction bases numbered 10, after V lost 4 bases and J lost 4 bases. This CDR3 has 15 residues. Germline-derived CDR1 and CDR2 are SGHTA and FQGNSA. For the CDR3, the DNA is TGTGCCAGCAGCTCCGTAGCGGGCCAAATTTACGAGCAGTACTTC. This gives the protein CASSSVAGQIYEQYF.

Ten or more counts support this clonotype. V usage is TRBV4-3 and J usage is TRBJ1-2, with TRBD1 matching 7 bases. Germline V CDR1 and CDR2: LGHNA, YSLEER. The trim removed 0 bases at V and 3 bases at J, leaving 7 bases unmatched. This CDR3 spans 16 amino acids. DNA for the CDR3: TGCGCCAGCAGCCAAGATCCAGGGGGGACAGACTATGGCTACACCTTC. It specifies CASSQDPGGTDYGYTF.

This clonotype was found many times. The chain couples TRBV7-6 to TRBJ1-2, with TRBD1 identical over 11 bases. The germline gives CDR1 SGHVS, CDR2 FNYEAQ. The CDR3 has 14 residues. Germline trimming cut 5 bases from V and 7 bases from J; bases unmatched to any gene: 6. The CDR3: CASSHGQGARGYTF. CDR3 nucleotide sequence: TGTGCCAGCAGCCACGGACAGGGGGCGCGTGGCTACACCTTC.

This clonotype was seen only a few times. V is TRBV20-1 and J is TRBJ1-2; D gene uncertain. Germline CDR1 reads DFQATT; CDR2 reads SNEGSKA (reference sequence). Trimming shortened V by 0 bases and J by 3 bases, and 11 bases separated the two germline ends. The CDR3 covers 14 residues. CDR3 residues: CSARDSNRHYGYTF. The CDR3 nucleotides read TGCAGTGCTAGAGATTCGAATCGCCACTATGGCTACACCTTC.

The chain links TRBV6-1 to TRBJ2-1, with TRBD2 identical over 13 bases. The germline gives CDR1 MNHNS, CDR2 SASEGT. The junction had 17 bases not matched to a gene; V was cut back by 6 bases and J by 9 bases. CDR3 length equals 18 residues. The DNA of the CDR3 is TGTGCCAGCAGGTCCGGGACTAGCGGGATTCTAGTGTGGGTTGAGCAGTTCTTC. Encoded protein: CASRSGTSGILVWVEQFF.

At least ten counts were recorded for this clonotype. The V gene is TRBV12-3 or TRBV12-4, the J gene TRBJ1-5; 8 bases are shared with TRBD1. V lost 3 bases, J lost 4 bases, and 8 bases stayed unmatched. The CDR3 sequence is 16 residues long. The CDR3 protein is CASSFPGGASNQPQHF. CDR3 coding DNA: TGTGCCAGCAGTTTTCCAGGGGGCGCGTCTAATCAGCCCCAGCATTTT.

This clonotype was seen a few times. The DNA for the CDR3 is TGCAGTGCTAGAGAGGCGGGACAGGGGGCGTATGGCTACACCTTC. Protein: CSAREAGQGAYGYTF. The rearrangement joins TRBV20-1 to TRBJ1-2; 12 nucleotides agree with TRBD1. Germline assignment: CDR1 DFQATT and CDR2 SNEGSKA (reference sequence). V lost 0 bases, J lost 5 bases, and 4 bases stayed unmatched. CDR3 length: 15 amino acids.

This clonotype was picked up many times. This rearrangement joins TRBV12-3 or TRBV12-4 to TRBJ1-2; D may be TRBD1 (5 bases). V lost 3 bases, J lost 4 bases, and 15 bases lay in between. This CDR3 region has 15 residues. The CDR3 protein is CASSLGGGPGYGYTF. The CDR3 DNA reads TGTGCCAGCAGTTTGGGGGGAGGGCCCGGCTATGGCTACACCTTC.

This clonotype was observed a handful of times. CDR3 sequence: CSASGLGTSGRSTDTQYF. CDR3 nucleotide sequence: TGCAGTGCTAGCGGGCTCGGGACTAGCGGGAGGAGCACAGATACGCAGTATTTT. The gene calls are TRBV20-1 and TRBJ2-3; 15 nucleotides match TRBD2. Germline trimming cut 3 bases from V and 0 bases from J; bases unmatched to any gene: 7. This CDR3 comprises 18 residues. Germline loops: CDR1 DFQATT, CDR2 SNEGSKA (reference sequence).

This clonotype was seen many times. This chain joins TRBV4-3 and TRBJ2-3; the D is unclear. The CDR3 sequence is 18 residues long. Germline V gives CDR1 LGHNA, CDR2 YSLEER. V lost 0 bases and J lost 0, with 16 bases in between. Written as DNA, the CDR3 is TGCGCCAGCAGCCAAGAAAAAGCCGCGGACCCCAGCACAGATACGCAGTATTTT. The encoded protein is CASSQEKAADPSTDTQYF.

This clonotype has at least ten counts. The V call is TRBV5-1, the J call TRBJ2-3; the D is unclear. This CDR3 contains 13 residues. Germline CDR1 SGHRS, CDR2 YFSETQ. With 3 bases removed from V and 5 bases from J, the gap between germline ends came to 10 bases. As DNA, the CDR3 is TGCGCCAGCAGCTCCGATACCTTAGATACGCAGTATTTT. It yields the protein CASSSDTLDTQYF.

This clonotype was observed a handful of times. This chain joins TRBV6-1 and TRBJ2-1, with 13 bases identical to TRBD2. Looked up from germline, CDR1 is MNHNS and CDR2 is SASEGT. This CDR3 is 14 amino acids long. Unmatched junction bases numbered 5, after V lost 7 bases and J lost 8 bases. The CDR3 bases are TGTGCCAGCATGCGGGGACTAGCGGGATATGAGCAGTTCTTC. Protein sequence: CASMRGLAGYEQFF.

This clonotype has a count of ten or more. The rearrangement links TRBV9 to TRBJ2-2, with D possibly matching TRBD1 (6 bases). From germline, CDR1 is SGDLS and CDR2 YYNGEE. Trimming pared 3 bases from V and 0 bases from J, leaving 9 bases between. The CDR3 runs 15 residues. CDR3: CASSEGTSNTGELFF. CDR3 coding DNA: TGTGCCAGCAGCGAGGGGACATCGAACACCGGGGAGCTGTTTTTT.

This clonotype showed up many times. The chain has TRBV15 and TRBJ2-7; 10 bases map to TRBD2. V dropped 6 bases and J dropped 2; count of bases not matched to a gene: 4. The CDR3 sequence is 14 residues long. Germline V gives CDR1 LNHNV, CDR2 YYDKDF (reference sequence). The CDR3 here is CATRSSGSPYEQYF. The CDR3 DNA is TGTGCCACCAGGTCTAGCGGGAGCCCCTACGAGCAGTACTTC.

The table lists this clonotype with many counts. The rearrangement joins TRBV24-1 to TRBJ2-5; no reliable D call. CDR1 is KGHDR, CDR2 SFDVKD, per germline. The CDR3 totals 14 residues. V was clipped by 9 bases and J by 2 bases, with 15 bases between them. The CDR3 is CATQWGSRQETQYF. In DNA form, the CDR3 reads TGTGCCACCCAGTGGGGATCAAGACAAGAGACCCAGTACTTC.

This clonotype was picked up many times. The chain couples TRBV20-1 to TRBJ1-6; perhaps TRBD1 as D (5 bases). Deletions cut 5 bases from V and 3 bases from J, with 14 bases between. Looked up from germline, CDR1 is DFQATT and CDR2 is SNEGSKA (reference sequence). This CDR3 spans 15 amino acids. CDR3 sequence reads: CSAGTLVVYNSPLHF. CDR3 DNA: TGCAGTGCTGGGACTCTGGTGGTCTATAATTCACCCCTCCACTTT.

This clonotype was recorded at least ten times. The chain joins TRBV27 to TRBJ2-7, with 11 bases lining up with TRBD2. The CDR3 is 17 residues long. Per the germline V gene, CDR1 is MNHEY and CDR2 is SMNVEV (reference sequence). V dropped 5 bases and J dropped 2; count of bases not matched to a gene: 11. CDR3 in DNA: TGTGCCAGCAGTAAGAGAGAGACTAGCGGGGTTGCCTACGAGCAGTACTTC. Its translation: CASSKRETSGVAYEQYF.

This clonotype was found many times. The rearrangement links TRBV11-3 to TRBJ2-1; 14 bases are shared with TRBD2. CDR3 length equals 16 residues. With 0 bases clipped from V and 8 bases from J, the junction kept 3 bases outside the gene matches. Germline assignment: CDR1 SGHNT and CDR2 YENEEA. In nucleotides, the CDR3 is TGTGCCAGCAGCTTAGATTCGACTAGCGGGAGGGATGAGCAGTTCTTC. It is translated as CASSLDSTSGRDEQFF.